This TCR beta chain appears in the sequencing data of a study of T cells in Graves' hyperthyroidism and ophthalmopathy. General study results and limits: Model predictions of ophthalmopathy came a median about six months before onset.

RNA transcripts gave rise to amplified TCR beta CDR3 regions. Researchers ran a first-round RT-PCR on the TCR CDR3 using the HTBI primer set. TCRdb itself ran the multiplex PCR reads through MiXCR, one entry per CDR3 protein. The sample shows fewer than 750,000 distinct CDR3 sequences, around 42% of them seen only once. As to this clonotype: Its matching antigen is unknown.

CDR1 is SGHTA and CDR2 is FQGNSA in the germline V gene. The CDR3 loop spans 15 amino acids. V was cut by 2 bases and J by 6 bases, with 15 bases left in between. This sequence joins TRBV7-2 and TRBJ2-3; TRBD2 is a possible D gene (5 bases). This receptor was obtained from a young woman with Graves' hyperthyroidism. The sequencing sample was made of peripheral blood or thyroid tissue (not recorded which). The CDR3 region is CASSLTLEGSDTQYF. The DNA of the CDR3 is TGTGCCAGCAGCTTAACACTAGAAGGGTCGGATACGCAGTATTTT.